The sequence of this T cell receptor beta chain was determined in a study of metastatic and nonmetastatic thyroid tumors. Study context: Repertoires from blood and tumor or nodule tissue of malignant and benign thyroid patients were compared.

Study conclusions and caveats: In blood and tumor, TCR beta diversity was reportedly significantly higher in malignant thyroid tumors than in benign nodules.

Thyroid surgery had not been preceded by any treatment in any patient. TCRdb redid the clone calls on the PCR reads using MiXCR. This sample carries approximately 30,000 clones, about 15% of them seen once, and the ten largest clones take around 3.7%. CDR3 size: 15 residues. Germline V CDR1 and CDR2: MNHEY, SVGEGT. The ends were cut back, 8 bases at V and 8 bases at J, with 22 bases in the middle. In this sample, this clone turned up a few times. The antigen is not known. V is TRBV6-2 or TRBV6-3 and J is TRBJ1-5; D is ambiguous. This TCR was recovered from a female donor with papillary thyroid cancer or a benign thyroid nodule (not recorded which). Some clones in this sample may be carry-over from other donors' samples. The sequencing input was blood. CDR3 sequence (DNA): TGTGCCAGCGCCCTTACCCTTGGCATTAGTGAGCCCCAGCATTTT. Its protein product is CASALTLGISEPQHF.